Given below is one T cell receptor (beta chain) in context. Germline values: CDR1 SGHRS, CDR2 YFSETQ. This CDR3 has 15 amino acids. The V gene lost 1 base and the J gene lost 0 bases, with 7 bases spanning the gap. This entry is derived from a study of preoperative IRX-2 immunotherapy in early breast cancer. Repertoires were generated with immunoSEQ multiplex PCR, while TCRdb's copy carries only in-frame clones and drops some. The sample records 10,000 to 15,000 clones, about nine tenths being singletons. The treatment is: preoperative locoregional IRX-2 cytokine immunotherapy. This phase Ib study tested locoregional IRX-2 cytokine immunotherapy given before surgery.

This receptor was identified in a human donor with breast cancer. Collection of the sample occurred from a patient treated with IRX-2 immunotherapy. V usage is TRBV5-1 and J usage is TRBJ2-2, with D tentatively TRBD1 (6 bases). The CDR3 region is CASSLTGPNTGELFF. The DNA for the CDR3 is TGCGCCAGCAGCTTGACAGGGCCGAACACCGGGGAGCTGTTTTTT.